These T cell receptor beta chains were read from a single sample in a study of identical twins. TCRdb redid the calling of the 5' RACE reads with MiXCR, one entry per CDR3 protein. The sample holds about 530,000 distinct CDR3 sequences, 20% to 25% seen once. Another study also made use of these data, one on yellow fever vaccine responses in identical twins.

The sequenced sample consisted of CD4+ T cells sorted from blood. All receptors come from a young woman in good health. The CDR3 runs from the conserved cysteine through the conserved F or W. The D gene is left open where the match is weak. The size of a clone is reported for some rows only, either as once, few or many, or as a class for expanded clones.

clone size,D gene,J gene,V gene,CDR3 DNA,CDR3 protein
few,NA,TRBJ2-3,TRBV12-3/TRBV12-4,TGTGCCAGCAGTTTAGCGCGGAGAGATACGCAGTATTTT,CASSLARRDTQYF
NA,TRBD1,TRBJ2-1,TRBV10-1,TGCGCCAGCAGTCCCGGGACAGTCTCCTACAATGAGCAGTTCTTC,CASSPGTVSYNEQFF
NA,NA,TRBJ2-7,TRBV7-8,TGTGCCAGCAGCTTAGCACAGCTTAGCTACGAGCAGTACTTC,CASSLAQLSYEQYF
few,NA,TRBJ1-1,TRBV15,TGTGCCACCAGCAGAGATGATGGACCGAACACTGAAGCTTTCTTT,CATSRDDGPNTEAFF
NA,TRBD1,TRBJ2-5,TRBV12-3/TRBV12-4,TGTGCCAGCAGTTGGCTCGACAGGGGGCAAGAGACCCAGTACTTC,CASSWLDRGQETQYF
NA,TRBD2,TRBJ2-2,TRBV10-2,TGCGCCAGCGGGCGGGGGGATACCGGGGAGCTGTTTTTT,CASGRGDTGELFF
few,NA,TRBJ2-2,TRBV5-6,TGTGCCAGCAGCCCACAGAAGTCCTTCGCGAACACCGGGGAGCTGTTTTTT,CASSPQKSFANTGELFF
few,NA,TRBJ1-1,TRBV29-1,TGCAGCGTTGACTACGGAGCTGCAGGGAGGACTGAAGCTTTCTTT,CSVDYGAAGRTEAFF
NA,NA,TRBJ1-2,TRBV5-6,TGTGCCAGCAGCTTTGGAGGAAACGATGGCTACACCTTC,CASSFGGNDGYTF
NA,TRBD2,TRBJ2-7,TRBV2,TGTGCCAGCAGCCCAAGACTAGCGGAGGACTCCTACGAGCAGTACTTC,CASSPRLAEDSYEQYF
NA,TRBD1,TRBJ1-5,TRBV6-5,TGTGCCAGCAGTACTACGGACAGGGGGCTAAAGCAGCCCCAGCATTTT,CASSTTDRGLKQPQHF
NA,NA,TRBJ2-7,TRBV7-9,TGTGCCAGCAGCTTAGGTGGCTACTCCTACGAGCAGTACTTC,CASSLGGYSYEQYF
NA,TRBD1,TRBJ1-2,TRBV4-1,TGCGCCAGCAGCCAAGACGCCGGGACAGAGCGTGGCTACACCTTC,CASSQDAGTERGYTF
few,TRBD2,TRBJ2-1,TRBV6-1,TGTGCCAGCAGGGGTAGCGGGGGACTCTACAATGAGCAGTTCTTC,CASRGSGGLYNEQFF
NA,NA,TRBJ2-5,TRBV7-8,TGTGCCAGCAGCTCGTTAATGGATAGACGGCGCGAGACCCAGTACTTC,CASSSLMDRRRETQYF
few,NA,TRBJ1-6,TRBV11-2,TGTGCCAGCAGCTTAGGGGGTGGCCTAAGGGGATCACCCCTCCACTTT,CASSLGGGLRGSPLHF
NA,TRBD1,TRBJ2-2,TRBV20-1,TGCAGTGCTAGGCGGCCAGGGGGCGGCGGGGAGCTGTTTTTT,CSARRPGGGGELFF
NA,NA,TRBJ2-4,TRBV21-1,TGTGCCAGCAGCGCTACCCGGACAGGCGACCTAGCCAAAAACATTCAGTACTTC,CASSATRTGDLAKNIQYF
few,TRBD2,TRBJ2-1,TRBV25-1,TGTGCCAGCAGTGAATTCCGTAGCGGGACCTACAATGAGCAGTTCTTC,CASSEFRSGTYNEQFF
many,TRBD2,TRBJ2-1,TRBV5-1,TGCGCCAGCAGCCCGGGACTAGCGGGATATGAGCAGTTCTTC,CASSPGLAGYEQFF
NA,TRBD1,TRBJ2-1,TRBV5-1,TGCGCCAGCAGCTTGTTGGCAGGGGGCACCCTGGGCAATGAGCAGTTCTTC,CASSLLAGGTLGNEQFF
few,NA,TRBJ2-7,TRBV7-9,TGTGCCAGCAGCTTAGGGGATACCAACGAGCAGTACTTC,CASSLGDTNEQYF
few,NA,TRBJ2-5,TRBV3-1,TGTGCCAGCAGCCAAGGACCTCAGGGGAAAGAGACCCAGTACTTC,CASSQGPQGKETQYF
NA,NA,TRBJ1-4,TRBV3-1,TGTGCCAGCAGCCGGCGAACCGGTGCAACTAATGAAAAACTGTTTTTT,CASSRRTGATNEKLFF
NA,TRBD1,TRBJ2-2,TRBV9,TGTGCCAGCAGCCCGACAGGGGGTATCGGGGAGCTGTTTTTT,CASSPTGGIGELFF
few,NA,TRBJ1-1,TRBV6-2/TRBV6-3,TGTGCCAGCAGTTACGAGGCGACTCACACTGAAGCTTTCTTT,CASSYEATHTEAFF
NA,TRBD1,TRBJ2-5,TRBV29-1,TGCAGCGTCCGGGACAGGGGATTGTGGGAGACCCAGTACTTC,CSVRDRGLWETQYF
many,NA,TRBJ1-2,TRBV12-3/TRBV12-4,TGTGCCAGCAGTTTAGCGAGAGGGAGGTCCTATGGCTACACCTTC,CASSLARGRSYGYTF
NA,NA,TRBJ2-2,TRBV5-1,TGCGCCAGCAGCCTCAGCGACAGCACCGGGGAGCTGTTTTTT,CASSLSDSTGELFF
NA,TRBD2,TRBJ2-3,TRBV10-3,TGTGCCATCAGGACTAGCGGACCCCCCACAGATACGCAGTATTTT,CAIRTSGPPTDTQYF
NA,TRBD1,TRBJ2-2,TRBV29-1,TGCAGCGTTCTGGGACAGGTTAACACCGGGGAGCTGTTTTTT,CSVLGQVNTGELFF
once,TRBD2,TRBJ2-5,TRBV12-3/TRBV12-4,TGTGCCAGCAGTCCTGGAGCGGGGGGCTCTTCGGAGACCCAGTACTTC,CASSPGAGGSSETQYF
many,NA,TRBJ2-4,TRBV12-3/TRBV12-4,TGTGCCAGCAGTCCCCCCGGGGTAGCCAAAAACATTCAGTACTTC,CASSPPGVAKNIQYF
NA,NA,TRBJ1-4,TRBV2,TGTGCCAGCAGAGATGGGACGGCGGTGGAAAAACTGTTTTTT,CASRDGTAVEKLFF
NA,TRBD1,TRBJ1-5,TRBV5-5,TGTGCCAGCAGCTTGGGACAGGGACGAAGGTTGCAGCCCCAGCATTTT,CASSLGQGRRLQPQHF
NA,TRBD2,TRBJ2-7,TRBV28,TGTGCCACCAGGGAGGGGAACTACGAGCAGTACTTC,CATREGNYEQYF
NA,NA,TRBJ1-4,TRBV12-5,TGTGCTAGTGGTTTGCCCGGGACAACTAATGAAAAACTGTTTTTT,CASGLPGTTNEKLFF
many,NA,TRBJ2-3,TRBV24-1,TGTGCCACCAGTGATTACGGGTCGGCAGATACGCAGTATTTT,CATSDYGSADTQYF
many,NA,TRBJ1-2,TRBV3-1,TGTGCCAGCAGCCAAGCGGGCAGCTATGGCTACACCTTC,CASSQAGSYGYTF
NA,TRBD2,TRBJ2-3,TRBV7-9,TGTGCCAGCAGCTACGGGACTAGCGGTCAGGGAGATACGCAGTATTTT,CASSYGTSGQGDTQYF
NA,NA,TRBJ2-1,TRBV12-3/TRBV12-4,TGTGCCAGCAGTTTCGGGCAGGGACGCTACAATGAGCAGTTCTTC,CASSFGQGRYNEQFF
few,NA,TRBJ1-5,TRBV7-2,TGTGCCAGCACCGAGGCGGGACAACCTAATCAGCCCCAGCATTTT,CASTEAGQPNQPQHF
few,NA,TRBJ2-3,TRBV15,TGTGCCACCAGCAGAGATCGGGATATGCAGTATTTT,CATSRDRDMQYF
few,NA,TRBJ1-5,TRBV16,TGTGCCAGCAGCCAAGGGATGAGCGTCACGGTCCTGAACCAAACAATTAGCAATCAGCCCCAGCATTTT,CASSQGMSVTVLNQTISNQPQHF
NA,TRBD1,TRBJ2-5,TRBV29-1,TGCAGCGTTGAGAAGGACAGGAAAGAGACCCAGTACTTC,CSVEKDRKETQYF
NA,TRBD1,TRBJ2-7,TRBV6-6,TGTGCCAGCAACCGACAGGGGTACGAGCAGTACTTC,CASNRQGYEQYF
once,TRBD2,TRBJ2-1,TRBV20-1,TGCAGTGCGGACGGGGCGGGAGGGCCAAACAATGAGCAGTTCTTC,CSADGAGGPNNEQFF
few,TRBD2,TRBJ2-5,TRBV5-5,TGTGCCAGCAGCTTGGGGGGCGTAGCGGGAGCAGAGACCCAGTACTTC,CASSLGGVAGAETQYF
NA,TRBD2,TRBJ2-2,TRBV12-3/TRBV12-4,TGTGCCACTAAAAGCGGGGACCACACCGGGGAGCTGTTTTTT,CATKSGDHTGELFF
NA,NA,TRBJ2-3,TRBV3-1,TGTGCCAGCAGCCAACGCCGCCCCTTATACCCAGATACGCAGTATTTT,CASSQRRPLYPDTQYF